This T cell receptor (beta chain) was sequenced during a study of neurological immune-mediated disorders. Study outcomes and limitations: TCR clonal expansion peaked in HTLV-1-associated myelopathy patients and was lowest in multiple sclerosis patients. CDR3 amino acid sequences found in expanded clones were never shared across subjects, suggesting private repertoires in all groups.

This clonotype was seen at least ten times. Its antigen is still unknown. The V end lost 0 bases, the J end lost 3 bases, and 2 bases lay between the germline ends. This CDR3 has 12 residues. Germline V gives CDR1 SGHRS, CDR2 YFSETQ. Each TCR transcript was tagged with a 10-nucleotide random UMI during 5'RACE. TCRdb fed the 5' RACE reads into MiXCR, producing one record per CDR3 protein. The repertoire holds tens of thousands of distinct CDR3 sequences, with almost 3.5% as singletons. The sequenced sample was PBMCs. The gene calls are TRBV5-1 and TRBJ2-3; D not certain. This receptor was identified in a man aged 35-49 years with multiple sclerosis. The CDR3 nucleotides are TGCGCCAGCAGCTTGGAGACAGATACGCAGTATTTT. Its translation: CASSLETDTQYF.